The entry below gives a single T cell receptor beta chain sequence along with its context. V was pared by 2 bases and J by 9 bases, with 10 bases between. The CDR3 loop spans 12 amino acids. Germline CDR1 is LGHNT and CDR2 is FRNRAP. A second PCR of 7 to 11 cycles used a sample-barcoded 5' primer and a J-beta primer mix. Every cDNA molecule bore a tag from a template-switch adaptor containing 12 random nucleotides. MiXCR was run by TCRdb on the 5' RACE reads, yielding one entry per CDR3 protein. Among 350,000 to 450,000 distinct CDR3 sequences, about 55% were seen once, and the ten largest hold 50% to 65%. This sample is drawn from a study of blood T cells in healthy people across ages. The wider study: Capture by template switching was about one barcoded beta molecule per two T cells.

The V gene is TRBV12-5, the J gene TRBJ1-2; D possibly corresponds to TRBD1 (5 bases). Sequences were obtained from blood. The origin of this receptor is a man aged 55 to 70 in good health. The CDR3 region has the DNA TGTGCTAGTGGTTTGCCCAAGGGACGCTACACCTTC. Amino acids: CASGLPKGRYTF.